This T cell receptor beta chain was profiled in a study of patients and donors after allogeneic stem cell transplantation. TCRdb reanalysed the RT-PCR reads using MiXCR and keeps one entry per CDR3 protein. This table holds about 23,000 distinct CDR3 sequences, around 28% found once. The CDR3 covers 15 residues. V trimming: 3 bases; J trimming: 4 bases; junction bases outside the gene matches: 6. Germline assignment: CDR1 MGHRA and CDR2 YSYEKL. This clonotype has a handful of counts. V and J are TRBV4-1 and TRBJ1-2; 9 bases are shared with TRBD1. The receptor comes from a human donor who was either an allogeneic HSCT recipient or a stem cell or donor lymphocyte infusion donor (not recorded which). It is not recorded whose cells these are; they may come from a transplant donor. Sequencing was carried out using blood, either unsorted or a sorted T cell fraction (not recorded which). CDR3 in amino acids: CASSHDRGYGYGYTF. DNA of the CDR3: TGCGCCAGCAGCCACGACAGGGGGTACGGCTATGGCTACACCTTC.